These 27 T cell receptor beta chains originate from one sample sequenced in a study of shared clonotypes between healthy human individuals. Clones were sequenced by immunoSEQ multiplex PCR, and TCRdb holds only the in-frame ones, with some missing. The repertoire includes a few million clones, approximately 93% of them detected once, and under 0.45% sits in the top ten. Material for sequencing was naive CD4+ T cells from PBMCs. The subset here: CD45RA+ positively selected. These receptors were obtained from a man aged 18 to 29 in good health. Some clones in this sample may be carry-over from other donors' samples.

The chain carries TRBV7-3 and TRBJ2-1; 7 positions match TRBD2. Germline-derived CDR1 and CDR2 are SGHTA and FQGTGA. The junction had 8 bases not matched to a gene; V was cut back by 0 bases and J by 0 bases. The CDR3 runs to 18 residues. CDR3 region: CASSLTRLAESSYNEQFF. CDR3 DNA: TGTGCCAGCAGCTTAACGAGGCTAGCGGAGAGCTCCTACAATGAGCAGTTCTTC. Looking up the rest from reference TRBV7-3 and TRBJ2-1 gives the full variable domain: GAGVSQTPSNKVTEKGKYVELRCDPISGHTALYWYRQSLGQGPEFLIYFQGTGAADDSGLPNDRFFAVRPEGSVSTLKIQRTERGDSAVYLCASSLTRLAESSYNEQFFGPGTRLTVL.

J is TRBJ1-5 and V is TRBV28, with TRBD1 matching 7 bases. CDR3 length: 15 residues. After removal of 6 bases from V and 7 bases from J, the junction contained 12 bases not matched to a gene. Germline V gene data show CDR1 as MDHEN and CDR2 as SYDVKM. The CDR3 region is CASSTSQGVKQPQHF. The CDR3 nucleotides are TGTGCCAGCAGCACCTCCCAGGGGGTAAAGCAGCCCCAGCATTTT.

The table lists this clone with a count of one. The rearrangement joins TRBV2 to TRBJ1-1, with 10 nucleotides matching TRBD1. The V gene's germline CDR1 is SNHLY and CDR2 FYNNEI. CDR3 size: 15 residues. The V and J ends lost 4 bases and 2 bases, in that order; junction bases with no gene match: 4. CDR3 DNA sequence: TGTGCCAGCAGTGGCGACAGGGGGCGAAACACTGAAGCTTTCTTT. Residues: CASSGDRGRNTEAFF.

V usage is TRBV11-2 and J usage is TRBJ1-4; TRBD1 agrees at 12 bases. The V segment lost 5 bases and the J segment 0 bases; nucleotides outside the gene matches: 4. Germline CDR1 SGHAT, CDR2 FQNNGV. The CDR3 consists of 17 residues. CDR3 in amino acids: CASSRGTGGTTNEKLFF. The CDR3 DNA reads as TGTGCCAGCAGCCGCGGGACAGGGGGCACAACTAATGAAAAACTGTTTTTT. The complete variable domain, with remaining parts taken from reference TRBV11-2 and TRBJ1-4, reads EAGVAQSPRYKIIEKRQSVAFWCNPISGHATLYWYQQILGQGPKLLIQFQNNGVVDDSQLPKDRFSAERLKGVDSTLKIQPAKLEDSAVYLCASSRGTGGTTNEKLFFGSGTQLSVL.

This rearrangement joins TRBV5-1 to TRBJ1-3; 7 positions agree with TRBD1. Germline V lookup: CDR1 SGHRS, CDR2 YFSETQ. V gave up 2 bases and J gave up 3 bases; unmatched junction bases: 8. CDR3 length equals 16 residues. The CDR3 loop is CASSFQERGLGNTIYF. The CDR3 DNA reads TGCGCCAGCAGCTTTCAAGAAAGGGGGCTTGGAAACACCATATATTTT. The full variable domain, rest sourced from reference TRBV5-1 and TRBJ1-3, is KAGVTQTPRYLIKTRGQQVTLSCSPISGHRSVSWYQQTPGQGLQFLFEYFSETQRNKGNFPGRFSGRQFSNSRSEMNVSTLELGDSALYLCASSFQERGLGNTIYFGEGSWLTVV.

The rearrangement uses TRBV28 and TRBJ2-6; TRBD1 might be the D (6 bases). V was trimmed by 4 bases and J by 3 bases, leaving 19 bases between them. From germline, CDR1 is MDHEN and CDR2 SYDVKM. This CDR3 region has 18 residues. CDR3 DNA: TGTGCCAGCAGTTCCCCAGAACAGAGAGGGGGTGGGGCCAACGTCCTGACTTTC. Translated, it gives CASSSPEQRGGGANVLTF.

The rearrangement links TRBV27 to TRBJ1-2; maybe TRBD1 (5 bases). The length of the CDR3 is 14 residues. V was clipped by 6 bases and J by 8 bases, with 19 bases between them. Per the germline V gene, CDR1 is MNHEY and CDR2 is SMNVEV (reference sequence). The CDR3, as DNA: TGTGCCAGCAGCCCGCGACGGGGGATATGGGGCTACACCTTC. Translation gives CASSPRRGIWGYTF.

V and J are TRBV10-3 and TRBJ2-5, with D possibly matching TRBD2 (6 bases). Germline V CDR1 and CDR2: ENHRY, SYGVKD. The CDR3 contains 13 residues. V lost 5 bases, J lost 3 bases, and 10 bases lay in between. DNA for the CDR3: TGTGCCATCAGTATTGAGCGGGAAGAGACCCAGTACTTC. It translates to CAISIEREETQYF.

This chain joins TRBV14 and TRBJ2-1, with D possibly TRBD2 on 5 matching bases. This CDR3 has 13 residues. Per germline, CDR1 SGHDN and CDR2 FVKESK. With 7 bases removed from V and 2 bases from J, the gap between germline ends came to 9 bases. The CDR3 loop is CASTGGPYNEQFF. CDR3 nucleotides: TGTGCCAGCACCGGAGGACCCTACAATGAGCAGTTCTTC.

The chain employs TRBV11-2 and TRBJ2-5; unclear D gene. The CDR3 extends over 13 amino acids. V was shortened by 8 bases and J by 7 bases, with 17 bases between the two germline ends. Germline CDR1 is SGHAT and CDR2 is FQNNGV. DNA for the CDR3: TGTGCCAGCCGATCACTCCTTGTTCGGACCCAGTACTTC. Translation gives CASRSLLVRTQYF.

CDR3: CASSLADGRSAFF. The CDR3, as DNA: TGCGCCAGCAGCTTGGCGGACGGGCGCAGTGCTTTCTTT. The V and J genes are TRBV5-1 and TRBJ1-1; D not resolved. V lost 0 bases and J lost 11, with 14 bases in between. This CDR3 contains 13 residues. In germline, CDR1 is SGHRS, CDR2 YFSETQ.

Of note for this clone: The identical CDR3 is also encoded by other nucleotide sequences in the sample. The chain has TRBV10-3 and TRBJ2-1; D not resolved. The CDR3 runs to 11 residues. The V end lost 2 bases, the J end lost 7 bases, and 3 bases lay between the germline ends. Germline-derived CDR1 and CDR2 are ENHRY and SYGVKD. The CDR3 protein is CAISETNEQFF. DNA of the CDR3: TGTGCCATCAGTGAGACAAATGAGCAGTTCTTC.

The V call is TRBV20-1, the J call TRBJ2-3, with no clear D. V gave up 5 bases and J gave up 5 bases, with 5 bases separating them. Germline CDR1 and CDR2: DFQATT and SNEGSKA (reference sequence). The CDR3 has 10 residues. The CDR3 nucleotides read TGCAGTGCTCAGGAAGATACGCAGTATTTT. Its protein product is CSAQEDTQYF.

This chain links TRBV27 with TRBJ2-7, with 10 bases fitting TRBD2. V lost 3 bases to trimming and J lost 7 bases; unmatched junction nucleotides: 9. Looked up from germline, CDR1 is MNHEY and CDR2 is SMNVEV (reference sequence). The CDR3 is made up of 15 amino acids. Written as DNA, the CDR3 is TGTGCCAGCAGTTTCTGGCTAGCGGGGGCTAATGAGCAGTACTTC. This translates into CASSFWLAGANEQYF.

The chain uses TRBV6-5 and TRBJ2-7, with D tentatively TRBD1 or TRBD2 (5 bases each). This CDR3 has 15 amino acids. The germline V gene has CDR1 MNHEY and CDR2 SVGAGI. Trimming left V 4 bases short and J 0 bases short, with 13 bases between. The CDR3 here is CASSWVWGSSYEQYF. The CDR3 nucleotides read TGTGCCAGCAGTTGGGTGTGGGGGAGCTCCTACGAGCAGTACTTC.

The chain employs TRBV5-1 and TRBJ2-2; TRBD2 matches at 9 bases. CDR3 length equals 15 residues. V trimming: 8 bases; J trimming: 4 bases; junction bases outside the gene matches: 9. The germline CDR1 and CDR2 sequences are SGHRS and YFSETQ. DNA for the CDR3: TGCGCCAGTTCAGGGGGGACTAGCATCACCGGGGAGCTGTTTTTT. This gives the protein CASSGGTSITGELFF.

The chain is built from TRBV7-2 and TRBJ2-1, with D unclear. The germline gives CDR1 SGHTA, CDR2 FQGNSA. The ends were cut back, 5 bases at V and 0 bases at J, with 17 bases in the middle. CDR3 size: 17 residues. The CDR3 reads CASSRAWTIYSYNEQFF. The CDR3 DNA follows: TGTGCCAGCAGCCGAGCCTGGACCATCTACTCCTACAATGAGCAGTTCTTC. Drawing the rest from reference TRBV7-2 and TRBJ2-1, the complete variable domain is GAGVSQSPSNKVTEKGKDVELRCDPISGHTALYWYRQSLGQGLEFLIYFQGNSAPDKSGLPSDRFSAERTGGSVSTLTIQRTQQEDSAVYLCASSRAWTIYSYNEQFFGPGTRLTVL.

The genes are TRBV15 and TRBJ2-7; 7 bases agree with TRBD2. In germline, CDR1 is LNHNV, CDR2 YYDKDF (reference sequence). The trim removed 3 bases at V and 3 bases at J, leaving 11 bases unmatched. The CDR3 sequence is 16 residues long. CDR3 loop: CATSSMIAGGNYEQYF. CDR3 DNA sequence: TGTGCCACCAGCAGTATGATAGCGGGTGGGAACTACGAGCAGTACTTC.

On this clone: The same CDR3 also results from other DNA sequences found in this sample. The chain joins TRBV28 to TRBJ1-1; TRBD1 is a possible D gene (5 bases). This CDR3 comprises 14 residues. Trimming shortened V by 3 bases and J by 1 base, and 9 bases separated the two germline ends. CDR1 and CDR2 (germline): MDHEN, SYDVKM. CDR3 nucleotide sequence: TGTGCCAGCAGTTTTAGACAGCGGAACACTGAAGCTTTCTTT. This translates into CASSFRQRNTEAFF.

V and J are TRBV7-2 and TRBJ1-2, with a weak D call TRBD1 (6 bases). The CDR3 runs 14 residues. The V gene's germline CDR1 is SGHTA and CDR2 FQGNSA. V was trimmed by 0 bases and J by 11 bases, leaving 16 bases between them. Here the CDR3 reads CASSLAGRVGGYTF. For the CDR3, the DNA is TGTGCCAGCAGCTTAGCAGGCAGGGTAGGGGGTTACACCTTC.

The chain uses TRBV7-6 and TRBJ1-4, with unresolved D. CDR3 size: 16 residues. V lost 0 bases, J lost 8 bases, and 16 bases lay in between. Germline V gene sequence: CDR1 SGHVS, CDR2 FNYEAQ. CDR3 coding DNA: TGTGCCAGCAGCTTAGCAGAATCCGGTAGTAAAGAAAAACTGTTTTTT. Translated: CASSLAESGSKEKLFF.

The chain joins TRBV4-2 to TRBJ2-1; 8 bases line up with TRBD2. CDR3 size: 15 residues. Germline V gives CDR1 LGHNA, CDR2 YNFKEQ. The V segment lost 4 bases and the J segment 4 bases; nucleotides outside the gene matches: 6. In DNA, the CDR3 is TGTGCCAGCAGCCCGGGGGGGGCGGGATACAATGAGCAGTTCTTC. Amino acid sequence: CASSPGGAGYNEQFF.

V usage is TRBV2 and J usage is TRBJ1-1; 9 nucleotides line up with TRBD1. The CDR3 covers 13 residues. The junction had 7 bases not matched to a gene; V was cut back by 8 bases and J by 6 bases. CDR1 is SNHLY and CDR2 is FYNNEI in the germline V gene. CDR3 sequence reads: CASGGQGPSEAFF. CDR3 bases: TGTGCCAGCGGGGGACAGGGACCATCTGAAGCTTTCTTT.

The V call is TRBV5-3, the J call TRBJ2-1, with 13 bases fitting TRBD2. TRBV5-3 is an ORF for which the function is uncertain. The junction had 13 bases not matched to a gene; V was cut back by 0 bases and J by 1 base. There are 21 residues in the CDR3. This CDR3 reads CARSLGTAGTSGNSSYNEQFF. CDR3 nucleotides: TGTGCCAGAAGCTTGGGGACTGCCGGGACTAGCGGGAACTCATCCTACAATGAGCAGTTCTTC.

The DNA of the CDR3 is TGTGCCAGCAGTGGACAGGGAGTAATTCAGCCCCAGCATTTT. Its protein product is CASSGQGVIQPQHF. The V and J genes are TRBV2 and TRBJ1-5; 7 bases align to TRBD1. The V gene end was trimmed by 4 bases and the J gene end by 6 bases; junction bases not matched to a gene: 6. The V gene's germline CDR1 is SNHLY and CDR2 FYNNEI. The CDR3 has 14 amino acids.

The rearrangement links TRBV7-9 to TRBJ2-1; 9 bases are shared with TRBD2. The CDR3 sequence is 14 residues long. In germline, CDR1 is SEHNR, CDR2 FQNEAQ (reference sequence). Unmatched junction bases numbered 7, after V lost 5 bases and J lost 8 bases. CDR3 protein: CASSPLTSGYEQFF. CDR3 sequence (DNA): TGTGCCAGCAGCCCCCTTACTAGCGGGTATGAGCAGTTCTTC.

The chain is built from TRBV28 and TRBJ1-1; D not resolved. The CDR3 sequence is 12 residues long. The V end lost 7 bases, the J end lost 3 bases, and 9 bases lay between the germline ends. CDR1 and CDR2 from the germline V gene are MDHEN and SYDVKM. The CDR3 DNA reads TGTGCCAGCAACATGCGGTACACTGAAGCTTTCTTT. Translating gives CASNMRYTEAFF.